The entry below describes one T cell receptor (beta chain). This specimen comes from a study of blood T cell repertoires in COVID-19. For the study at large: In each case, the material was cDNA or gDNA derived from T cells, B-cell-depleted T cells, or PBMCs.

Produced via immunoSEQ multiplex PCR; TCRdb's table is partial and in-frame only. The sample contains a few hundred thousand clones, about 90% of which appear only once. The CDR3 has 16 amino acids. V shed 1 base, J shed 4 bases, and the junction held 7 bases outside the gene matches. Germline lookup yields CDR1 LNHDA and CDR2 SQIVND (reference sequence). J is TRBJ2-1 and V is TRBV19; 7 positions agree with TRBD2. This TCR was sampled from a man in his 60s with acute or convalescent COVID-19. The specimen sequenced was peripheral blood. CDR3 DNA sequence: TGTGCCAGTAGTATAGGGGGAGCGGGACTATACAATGAGCAGTTCTTC. It codes for CASSIGGAGLYNEQFF.